The rows below give T cell receptor beta chains drawn from one sample of a study of early T cells in non-severe SARS-CoV-2 infection. TCRdb fed the 5' RACE reads into MiXCR, producing one record per CDR3 protein. In the table there are 75,000 to 90,000 distinct CDR3 sequences, 13% of which are singletons. Specimen: whole blood. The receptors come from an adult who was a healthcare worker with PCR-confirmed SARS-CoV-2 infection or an uninfected control (not recorded which). CDR3s include the opening cysteine and the closing phenylalanine or tryptophan. The D gene is left open where the match is weak. Only some rows state a clone size, as once, few, many or a class for expanded clones.

V gene,J gene,D gene,clone size,CDR3 DNA,CDR3 protein
TRBV7-2,TRBJ2-7,TRBD2,many,TGTGCCAGCAGCTTAGTGAGCGGGGGGTACGAGCAGTACTTC,CASSLVSGGYEQYF
TRBV20-1,TRBJ1-1,.,many,TGCAGTGCTAGGGGGGGCACTGAAGCTTTCTTT,CSARGGTEAFF
TRBV14,TRBJ2-1,TRBD2,.,TGTGCCAGCAGCCAAGACGGGAGGCCCGGCAATGAGCAGTTCTTC,CASSQDGRPGNEQFF
TRBV5-1,TRBJ1-6,.,.,TGCGCCAGCAGCCCGCGGGAGGCGAGAGATTCACCCCTCCACTTT,CASSPREARDSPLHF
TRBV6-2/TRBV6-3,TRBJ2-7,.,.,TGTGCCAGCAGTTCCTCCTACTACGAGCAGTACTTC,CASSSSYYEQYF
TRBV6-5,TRBJ1-6,TRBD1,.,TGTGCCAGCAGTCCCAACCCGGACAGGTTCAATTCACCCCTCCACTTT,CASSPNPDRFNSPLHF
TRBV27,TRBJ2-7,TRBD2,many,TGTGCCAGCCGAGCGGGAGGGTGGTCCTACGAGCAGTACTTC,CASRAGGWSYEQYF
TRBV29-1,TRBJ2-7,TRBD1,many,TGCAGCGTTGGTGGTCAGGGGGTATACGAGCAGTACTTC,CSVGGQGVYEQYF
TRBV5-1,TRBJ1-2,.,.,TGCGCCAGCAGCTTGGAGGAGGGAAACTATGGCTACACCTTC,CASSLEEGNYGYTF
TRBV20-1,TRBJ2-7,TRBD2,few,TGCAGTGCTAGAGATTGGCTAGCGGGAGATAGCTACGAGCAGTACTTC,CSARDWLAGDSYEQYF
TRBV12-3/TRBV12-4,TRBJ1-5,.,few,TGTGCCAGCAGCCCCGCGGGTCCCAATCAGCCCCAGCATTTT,CASSPAGPNQPQHF
TRBV6-2/TRBV6-3,TRBJ2-3,.,many,TGTGCCAGCAGTTACTCGACTAGCACAGATACGCAGTATTTT,CASSYSTSTDTQYF
TRBV7-2,TRBJ1-2,TRBD1,.,TGTGCCAGCAGCTTAGCAGGGGGCACAGCGGGCTACACCTTC,CASSLAGGTAGYTF
TRBV20-1,TRBJ2-1,TRBD2,.,TGCAGTGCTAGAGCCTCCGCGGGGGGCCGCGGCAATGAGCAGTTCTTC,CSARASAGGRGNEQFF
TRBV10-1,TRBJ1-1,TRBD1,many,TGCGCCAGCAGTGAGGGGTTAGGAGGGGGCCGCACTGAAGCTTTCTTT,CASSEGLGGGRTEAFF
TRBV5-1,TRBJ2-6,.,few,TGCGCCAGCAAGTCTTCTGGGGCCAACGTCCTGACTTTC,CASKSSGANVLTF
TRBV30,TRBJ2-7,TRBD1,few,TGTGCCTGGAGCCCGACCGGGACAGGTGGTTACGAGCAGTACTTC,CAWSPTGTGGYEQYF
TRBV13,TRBJ1-1,.,few,TGTGCCAGCAGCTTAGCTAGGGACCGCCTGTTGCGGACTGAAGCTTTCTTT,CASSLARDRLLRTEAFF
TRBV9,TRBJ2-3,.,few,TGTGCCAGCACCTTTGGCGAGAGGGGTACGCAGTATTTT,CASTFGERGTQYF
TRBV7-2,TRBJ1-1,TRBD1,.,TGTGCCAGCAGCTACAGGGGGCGTAAAGCTTTCTTT,CASSYRGRKAFF
TRBV20-1,TRBJ2-3,.,many,TGCAGTGCTGGACTTCCCACAGATACGCAGTATTTT,CSAGLPTDTQYF
TRBV30,TRBJ1-1,.,few,TGTGCCTGGGAAGGGACGGGTGGTAAGAACACTGAAGCTTTCTTT,CAWEGTGGKNTEAFF
TRBV7-7,TRBJ1-4,.,.,TGTGCCAGCAGCCATGGGGCCTTAGGAGGGGAAAAACTGTTTTTT,CASSHGALGGEKLFF
TRBV7-9,TRBJ1-1,TRBD1,many,TGTGCCAGCATCGACCCGGACAGGGGTTGGAACACTGAAGCTTTCTTT,CASIDPDRGWNTEAFF
TRBV27,TRBJ1-3,TRBD1,few,TGTGCCAGCAGTTTATTCCACGGGACAGGGGAAGGAAACACCATATATTTT,CASSLFHGTGEGNTIYF
TRBV20-1,TRBJ2-7,.,many,TGCAGTGCTAGAGATGAACAGGCCATCTCCTACGAGCAGTACTTC,CSARDEQAISYEQYF
TRBV7-9,TRBJ2-3,TRBD1,few,TGTGCCAGCACCCGAGACAGGGCAACAGATACGCAGTATTTT,CASTRDRATDTQYF
TRBV28,TRBJ2-7,TRBD1,.,TGTGCCAGCAGCGAGACAGGGAATCTGTACGAGCAGTACTTC,CASSETGNLYEQYF
TRBV7-2,TRBJ1-2,.,few,TGTGCCAGCAGCTTTATAACCGGGGGCGAATATGGCTACACCTTC,CASSFITGGEYGYTF
TRBV6-5,TRBJ1-1,.,many,TGTGCCAGCAGAAGAAGCATGAACACTGAAGCTTTCTTT,CASRRSMNTEAFF